What follows describes a single T cell receptor (beta chain). Its antigen is undetermined. V was pared by 6 bases and J by 4 bases, with 18 bases between. There are 14 residues in the CDR3. CDR1 is GTSNPN and CDR2 is SVGIG in the germline V gene (reference sequence). The data were obtained in a study of CD8+ T cells in alopecia areata. Turning to the study itself: Tofacitinib dosing lasted 6 to 18 months, which was then followed by 6 months off drug. Study-wide points: Clonality exceeded that of normal scalp in lesional scalp, most notably in alopecia totalis/universalis.

Sequencing templates came from extracted RNA that was reverse transcribed into cDNA. Measured with immunoSEQ multiplex PCR; TCRdb has only the in-frame clones, and not every one. This table has more than 95,000 clones, under 40% appearing once. The rearrangement uses TRBV30 and TRBJ1-1; possibly TRBD1 for D (6 bases). The sample taken for sequencing was CD4+ T cells sorted from blood. The TCR originated in a human donor with alopecia areata. The CDR3 coding sequence is TGTGCCTGCGACTCCGGACAGTTAGCCACTGAAGCTTTCTTT. Encoded protein: CACDSGQLATEAFF.